The clone carrying this T cell receptor beta chain was seen only once. The entry originates in a study of blood T cell repertoires in COVID-19. Assay: immunoSEQ multiplex PCR; the TCRdb copy retains only in-frame clones and omits some. This table holds approximately 200,000 clones, 84% found once. Per the germline V gene, CDR1 is SGHNT and CDR2 is YYREEE (reference sequence). J gave up 2 bases and V 5 bases, and 9 bases lay outside the gene matches. The CDR3 has 16 residues. The chain carries TRBV5-4 and TRBJ1-3; 8 nucleotides match TRBD1. This receptor was identified in a woman aged 55-70 years who had recovered from COVID-19. Source material: peripheral blood. CDR3 sequence: CASSSRQGTAGNTIYF. In DNA form, the CDR3 reads TGTGCCAGCAGTTCGAGACAGGGGACCGCTGGAAACACCATATATTTT.